Listed here are 21 T cell receptor beta chains from one sample, sequenced in a study of Graves' ophthalmopathy and Graves' hyperthyroidism. The authors amplified TCR beta CDR3 regions from RNA transcripts. HTBI primers were used in a first-round RT-PCR, which preceded a second-round multiplex PCR. TCRdb ran MiXCR on the multiplex PCR reads and lists one entry per CDR3 protein. This sample has 900,000 to 1,200,000 distinct CDR3 sequences, with about 40% found just once. The sample comprised peripheral blood or thyroid tissue (not recorded which). The source of these receptors is an adult man with Graves' hyperthyroidism.

This clonotype occurred a few times. The chain uses TRBV5-1 and TRBJ2-2; D is perhaps TRBD1 or TRBD2 (6 bases each). Germline assignment: CDR1 SGHRS and CDR2 YFSETQ. The length of the CDR3 is 15 residues. Trimming removed 3 bases from V and 4 bases from J, with 13 bases in between. CDR3 sequence (DNA): TGCGCCAGCAGCTACAGGGAGGTGGGCACCGGGGAGCTGTTTTTT. Its translation: CASSYREVGTGELFF.

This clonotype was seen just once. The chain uses TRBV29-1 and TRBJ2-7; 8 bases align to TRBD2. Germline loops: CDR1 SQVTM, CDR2 ANQGSEA. The CDR3 consists of 12 residues. V lost 8 bases, J lost 4 bases, and 7 bases stayed unmatched. In DNA form, the CDR3 reads TGCAGCTTAGCGGGACACCAATACGAGCAGTACTTC. Its protein is CSLAGHQYEQYF.

This clonotype was recorded at least ten times. V is TRBV10-3 and J is TRBJ2-2, with 9 bases lining up with TRBD2. The CDR3 length is 20 residues. V lost 2 bases, J lost 1 base, and 14 bases stayed unmatched. The V gene's germline CDR1 is ENHRY and CDR2 SYGVKD. The CDR3 protein is CAISEGGDVRLAVNTGELFF. The CDR3 region has the DNA TGTGCCATCAGTGAGGGAGGAGATGTTAGACTAGCGGTGAACACCGGGGAGCTGTTTTTT.

The chain links TRBV2 to TRBJ2-5; D not resolved. CDR1 is SNHLY, CDR2 FYNNEI, per germline. There are 11 residues in the CDR3. Trimming removed 5 bases at V and 9 bases at J, with 10 bases between. The CDR3 reads CASSFTAAQYF. DNA of the CDR3: TGTGCCAGCAGTTTCACGGCGGCCCAGTACTTC.

CDR3 coding DNA: TGCAGTGCTAGAGATCACAGGGTTCCTCAGCCCCAGCATTTT. Its protein product is CSARDHRVPQPQHF. The rearrangement joins TRBV20-1 to TRBJ1-5, with a possible D match to TRBD1 (6 bases). V was trimmed by 0 bases and J by 6 bases, leaving 12 bases between them. The CDR3 extends over 14 amino acids. CDR1 and CDR2 from the germline V gene are DFQATT and SNEGSKA (reference sequence).

The DNA of the CDR3 is TGTGCCAGCAGCTCAGGGGCACAATCCTACGAGCAGTACTTC. Translated: CASSSGAQSYEQYF. The chain links TRBV7-2 to TRBJ2-7, with D possibly being TRBD1 (6 bases). V was clipped by 4 bases and J by 1 base, with 11 bases between them. The CDR3 length is 14 residues. Germline CDR1 reads SGHTA; CDR2 reads FQGNSA.

The chain links TRBV7-2 to TRBJ1-4, with D possibly matching TRBD1 (6 bases). Per germline, CDR1 SGHTA and CDR2 FQGNSA. CDR3 length equals 14 residues. Deletions cut 3 bases from V and 7 bases from J, with 12 bases between. The DNA for the CDR3 is TGTGCCAGCAGCTTCAGGGGACGCGTTGAAAAACTGTTTTTT. Its translation is CASSFRGRVEKLFF.

This clonotype was detected a few times. The chain joins TRBV12-3 or TRBV12-4 to TRBJ2-7; 7 bases fit TRBD2. This CDR3 contains 12 residues. V was clipped by 7 bases and J by 3 bases; unmatched bases: 3. This CDR3 reads CASNAGDYEQYF. CDR3 in DNA: TGTGCCAGCAACGCGGGAGACTACGAGCAGTACTTC.

This clonotype was seen at least ten times. This sequence joins TRBV7-2 and TRBJ2-5; 12 nucleotides align to TRBD2. Unmatched junction bases numbered 8, after V lost 1 base and J lost 5 bases. This CDR3 contains 17 residues. Germline values: CDR1 SGHTA, CDR2 FQGNSA. In DNA, the CDR3 is TGTGCCAGCAGCTTAGGGACTAGCGGGACCCGGGGGGAGACCCAGTACTTC. It translates to CASSLGTSGTRGETQYF. Combining the CDR3 with reference TRBV7-2 and TRBJ2-5 gives the whole variable domain GAGVSQSPSNKVTEKGKDVELRCDPISGHTALYWYRQSLGQGLEFLIYFQGNSAPDKSGLPSDRFSAERTGGSVSTLTIQRTQQEDSAVYLCASSLGTSGTRGETQYFGPGTRLLVL.

On this clonotype itself: A junction end diverges from the germline sequence, so it may reflect a read error. The V and J genes are TRBV10-2 and TRBJ1-4, with 7 bases lining up with TRBD1. CDR1 is WSHSY, CDR2 SAAADI, per germline. The CDR3 is 16 residues long. The DNA for the CDR3 is TGTGCCAGCAGTGAAGTTGCGGGACAGCCATATGAAAAACTGTTTTTT. Its protein is CASSEVAGQPYEKLFF.

The V call is TRBV28, the J call TRBJ1-5; 7 bases align to TRBD1. The CDR3 has 16 residues. CDR1 is MDHEN and CDR2 is SYDVKM in the germline V gene. The trim removed 4 bases at V and 2 bases at J, leaving 8 bases unmatched. The CDR3 DNA follows: TGTGCCAGCAGTTATCACAGGGGAAGGGGCAATCAGCCCCAGCATTTT. It codes for CASSYHRGRGNQPQHF.

A single count supports this clonotype. V usage is TRBV11-3 and J usage is TRBJ1-1; D unresolved. Trimming stripped 8 bases from V and 1 base from J, with 11 bases between. The CDR3 runs to 13 residues. CDR1 and CDR2 (germline): SGHNT, YENEEA. CDR3 bases: TGTGCCAGCGTGCTTGCAGGGAACACTGAAGCTTTCTTT. Translated: CASVLAGNTEAFF. The whole variable domain, filled in from reference TRBV11-3 and TRBJ1-1, reads EAGVVQSPRYKIIEKKQPVAFWCNPISGHNTLYWYLQNLGQGPELLIRYENEEAVDDSQLPKDRFSAERLKGVDSTLKIQPAELGDSAVYLCASVLAGNTEAFFGQGTRLTVV.

The chain has TRBV20-1 and TRBJ1-4; perhaps TRBD1 as D (5 bases). Between the trimmed V and J ends, which lost 3 bases and 0 bases, there was a span of 14 bases. There are 16 residues in the CDR3. CDR1 is DFQATT and CDR2 is SNEGSKA in the germline V gene (reference sequence). In DNA, the CDR3 is TGCAGTGCTAGGACGGGGACGGACTCAACTAATGAAAAACTGTTTTTT. Protein product: CSARTGTDSTNEKLFF.

In its sample, this clonotype was seen once. At one of its ends the junction is not consistent with the germline gene, which may arise from a read error. V is TRBV7-2 and J is TRBJ2-7; 7 positions agree with TRBD2. The germline gives CDR1 SGHTA, CDR2 FQGNSA. The CDR3 covers 13 residues. The CDR3 sequence is CASRRLASGELYF. For the CDR3, the DNA is TGTGCCAGCAGACGACTAGCCTCCGGGGAGCTGTACTTC. Supplemented by reference TRBV7-2 and TRBJ2-7, the full variable domain reads GAGVSQSPSNKVTEKGKDVELRCDPISGHTALYWYRQSLGQGLEFLIYFQGNSAPDKSGLPSDRFSAERTGGSVSTLTIQRTQQEDSAVYLCASRRLASGELYFGPGTRLTVT.

The J gene is TRBJ2-6, the V gene TRBV7-2; no reliable D call. Between the trimmed V and J ends, which lost 8 bases and 4 bases, there was a span of 15 bases. Germline assignment: CDR1 SGHTA and CDR2 FQGNSA. CDR3 length equals 15 residues. The CDR3 protein is CASRVGPAGANVLTF. The CDR3 DNA follows: TGTGCCAGCCGCGTTGGTCCAGCGGGGGCCAACGTCCTGACTTTC. Combining the CDR3 with reference TRBV7-2 and TRBJ2-6 gives the whole variable domain GAGVSQSPSNKVTEKGKDVELRCDPISGHTALYWYRQSLGQGLEFLIYFQGNSAPDKSGLPSDRFSAERTGGSVSTLTIQRTQQEDSAVYLCASRVGPAGANVLTFGAGSRLTVL.

This clonotype was recorded at least ten times. The rearrangement links TRBV29-1 to TRBJ2-2; TRBD2 is a possible D gene (6 bases). In germline, CDR1 is SQVTM, CDR2 ANQGSEA. The V gene lost 1 base and the J gene lost 4 bases, with 10 bases spanning the gap. The CDR3 loop spans 14 amino acids. The CDR3 coding sequence is TGCAGCGTTGAAGGGCGGGGCGGCACCGGGGAGCTGTTTTTT. It yields the protein CSVEGRGGTGELFF.

V usage is TRBV10-3 and J usage is TRBJ2-5; the D gene is possibly TRBD1 (6 bases). Trimming took off 3 bases at V and 1 base at J, with 9 bases between the two ends. The CDR3 runs to 14 residues. Germline V gives CDR1 ENHRY, CDR2 SYGVKD. The CDR3 loop is CAISEEGGQETQYF. The CDR3 coding sequence is TGTGCCATCAGTGAAGAAGGGGGCCAAGAGACCCAGTACTTC.

This chain uses TRBV10-3 with TRBJ2-7; D uncertain. CDR1 is ENHRY, CDR2 SYGVKD, per germline. Trimming cost V 5 bases and J 2 bases, with 13 bases left between them. CDR3 length equals 14 residues. Here the CDR3 DNA reads TGTGCCATCAGTCTTGGGATTACTACCTACGAGCAGTACTTC. It translates to CAISLGITTYEQYF.

This clonotype was seen more than once but under ten times. The chain is built from TRBV28 and TRBJ2-5; D might be TRBD1 (6 bases). The CDR3 totals 13 residues. V dropped 7 bases and J dropped 1 base, with 10 bases sitting between them. CDR1 is MDHEN and CDR2 is SYDVKM in the germline V gene. This CDR3 is CASTDRFQETQYF. CDR3 nucleotide sequence: TGTGCCAGCACCGACAGGTTCCAAGAGACCCAGTACTTC.

J is TRBJ2-7 and V is TRBV6-6; TRBD2 aligns across 7 bases. V gave up 7 bases and J gave up 2 bases; unmatched junction bases: 5. Germline V gene sequence: CDR1 MNHNY, CDR2 SVGAGI (reference sequence). This CDR3 region has 13 residues. In DNA, the CDR3 is TGTGCCAGCATGGGGGGGGGAACCTACGAGCAGTACTTC. Protein: CASMGGGTYEQYF.

Ten or more counts support this clonotype. CDR3 residues: CASSGGGDRNSPLHF. As DNA, the CDR3 is TGTGCCAGCAGCGGTGGGGGGGACAGAAATTCACCCCTCCACTTT. The J gene is TRBJ1-6, the V gene TRBV9; 7 bases fit TRBD1. The germline V gene has CDR1 SGDLS and CDR2 YYNGEE. V lost 3 bases and J lost 7; bases outside the gene matches: 7. The CDR3 length is 15 residues.